This paragraph covers one TCR beta chain sequence. The CDR3 runs 16 residues. Germline CDR1 and CDR2: SGHKS and YYEKEE (reference sequence). The V end lost 0 bases, the J end lost 1 base, and 13 bases lay between the germline ends. TCRdb keeps only in-frame clones here, not all; method: immunoSEQ multiplex PCR. The data hold roughly 73,000 clones, with 92% observed a single time. This record comes from a study of control samples from healthy donors and cancer patients. The rearrangement uses TRBV5-5 and TRBJ2-5, with D perhaps TRBD1 or TRBD2 (5 bases each). The source material was blood. The receptor's source is a woman in her sixties or seventies in good health. The CDR3: CASSLVFVGGQETQYF. CDR3 DNA sequence: TGTGCCAGCAGCTTGGTCTTTGTTGGGGGCCAAGAGACCCAGTACTTC.